The 5 T cell receptor beta chains reported below all come from one sample, sequenced in a study of blood T cells in healthy people across ages. The use of a sample-barcoded 5' primer and a J-beta primer mix characterized a second PCR of roughly 7 to 11 cycles. TCRdb reprocessed the 5' RACE reads with MiXCR, giving one entry per CDR3 protein. This table holds 630,000 or so distinct CDR3 sequences, about 32% found once. The sequencing input was blood. The receptors shown here come from a woman of 80 years or more in good health.

The chain couples TRBV7-9 to TRBJ1-3, with D unclear. This CDR3 contains 13 residues. V shed 2 bases and J shed 7 bases, with 9 bases lying between them. CDR1 and CDR2 (germline): SEHNR, FQNEAQ (reference sequence). CDR3 nucleotides: TGTGCCAGCAGCTTAATGTCGCGGAACACCATATATTTT. Its translation is CASSLMSRNTIYF.

Comment on this clonotype: An end of the junction differs from the germline gene, which may be a read error. CDR3 region: CARSPGTSYNEQFF. CDR3 DNA sequence: TGTGCCCGGAGTCCCGGGACTAGCTACAATGAGCAGTTCTTC. The V call is TRBV30, the J call TRBJ2-1, with TRBD2 matching 8 bases. CDR1 and CDR2 (germline): GTSNPN, SVGIG (reference sequence). The CDR3 spans 14 residues.

This clonotype was found a few times. The genes are TRBV20-1 and TRBJ1-2, with TRBD1 identical over 8 bases. Looked up from germline, CDR1 is DFQATT and CDR2 is SNEGSKA (reference sequence). V was pared by 3 bases and J by 1 base, with 10 bases of the junction left unmatched. CDR3 size: 16 residues. The CDR3 region is CSASGSTGAFNYGYTF. As DNA, the CDR3 is TGCAGTGCTAGTGGATCGACAGGGGCGTTTAACTATGGCTACACCTTC.

This clonotype has a count of ten or more. The chain uses TRBV29-1 and TRBJ2-3, with TRBD1 as a possible D gene (5 bases). V lost 8 bases and J lost 3, with 18 bases in between. The CDR3 is 14 amino acids. Germline CDR1 reads SQVTM; CDR2 reads ANQGSEA. The CDR3 DNA reads TGCAGCACCCGGAAGGGATCAGGGACAGATACGCAGTATTTT. Translation gives CSTRKGSGTDTQYF.

This clonotype appeared many times. This clone may be a read error of a much larger clone one base away. The chain combines TRBV9 with TRBJ2-5, with D tentatively TRBD1 (6 bases). Germline CDR1 is SGDLS and CDR2 is YYNGEE. The CDR3 is 14 residues long. V lost 3 bases to trimming and J lost 13 bases, with 22 bases between them. CDR3 sequence (DNA): TGTGCCAGCAGCGACGCCGGGACAACGGACGAGCGGTACTTC. Translated: CASSDAGTTDERYF.